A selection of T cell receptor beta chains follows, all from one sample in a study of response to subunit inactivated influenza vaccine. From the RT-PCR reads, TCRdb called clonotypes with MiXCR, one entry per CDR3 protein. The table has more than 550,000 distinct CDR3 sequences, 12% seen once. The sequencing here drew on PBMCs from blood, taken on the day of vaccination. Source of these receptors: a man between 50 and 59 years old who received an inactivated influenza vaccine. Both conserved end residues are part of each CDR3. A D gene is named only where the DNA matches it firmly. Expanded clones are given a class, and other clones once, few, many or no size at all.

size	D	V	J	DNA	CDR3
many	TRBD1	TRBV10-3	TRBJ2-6	TGTGCCATCAGTGGGGGACAGGGGCGCTCTGGGGCCAACGTCCTGACTTTC	CAISGGQGRSGANVLTF
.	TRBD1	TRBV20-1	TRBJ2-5	TGCAGTGCACACGCGGACAGGGGGCTTCGAGAGACCCAGTACTTC	CSAHADRGLRETQYF
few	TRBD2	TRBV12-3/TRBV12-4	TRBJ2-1	TGTGCCAGCAGTTTCCTCGGGGGGGCAAGTGAGCAGTTCTTC	CASSFLGGASEQFF
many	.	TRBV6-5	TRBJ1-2	TGTGCCAGCAGTTACCTGGCCTATGGCTACACCTTC	CASSYLAYGYTF
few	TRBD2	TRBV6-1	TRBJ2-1	TGTGCCAGCGGAAGGACTAGCGGGAGGGCTTACAATGAGCAGTTCTTC	CASGRTSGRAYNEQFF
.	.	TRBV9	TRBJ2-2	TGTGCCAGCAGCGTAGAGGCAGGGGGGTACTCGAACACCGGGGAGCTGTTTTTT	CASSVEAGGYSNTGELFF
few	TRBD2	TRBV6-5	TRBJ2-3	TGTGCCAGCAGTTACTTTACTAGCGGGGGGGCCGCAGATACGCAGTATTTT	CASSYFTSGGAADTQYF
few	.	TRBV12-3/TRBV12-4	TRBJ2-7	TGTGCCAGCAGTGATTCCCAGGGTTGGTACGAGCAGTACTTC	CASSDSQGWYEQYF
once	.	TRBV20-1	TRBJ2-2	TGCAGTGCTCCCGGGCAGACGAACACCGGGGAGCTGTTTTTT	CSAPGQTNTGELFF
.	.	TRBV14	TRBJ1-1	TGTGCCAGCAGCCAAGAACGGGGGACTGAAGCTTTCTTT	CASSQERGTEAFF
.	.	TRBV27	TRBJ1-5	TGTGCCAGCAGTTTGTCACAGATAGGCAATCAGCCCCAGCATTTT	CASSLSQIGNQPQHF
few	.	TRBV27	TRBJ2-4	TGTGCCAGCAGTTTCGGGCAGACCAACATTCAGTACTTC	CASSFGQTNIQYF
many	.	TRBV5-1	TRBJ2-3	TGCGCCAGCAGTACCGGACAGTACACAGATACGCAGTATTTT	CASSTGQYTDTQYF
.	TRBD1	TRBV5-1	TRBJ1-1	TGCGCCAGCACCCATAAGACAGGGAGTGAAGCTTTCTTT	CASTHKTGSEAFF
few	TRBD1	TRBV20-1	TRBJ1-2	TGCAGTGCTAGAACGACAGGGAGGAATTCTGAGGATGGCTACACCTTC	CSARTTGRNSEDGYTF
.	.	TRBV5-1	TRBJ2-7	TGCGCCAGCAGCTTTCAGGCGTCCTCCTACGAGCAGTACTTC	CASSFQASSYEQYF
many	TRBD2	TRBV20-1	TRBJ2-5	TGCAGTGCCCAAAACCCGGGGGGGGGACAAGAGACCCAGTACTTC	CSAQNPGGGQETQYF
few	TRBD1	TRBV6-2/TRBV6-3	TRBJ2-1	TGTGCCAGCGATCCGGACAGGGGAGTTACCCCCTACAATGAGCAGTTCTTC	CASDPDRGVTPYNEQFF
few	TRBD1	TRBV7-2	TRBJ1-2	TGTGCCAGCAGCTACGGGACAGGGAATGGCTACACCTTC	CASSYGTGNGYTF
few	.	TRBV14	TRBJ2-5	TGTGCCAGCAGCCAGAGGGGTCAGATACAAGAGACCCAGTACTTC	CASSQRGQIQETQYF
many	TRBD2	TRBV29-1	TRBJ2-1	TGCAGCGGGGGACTAGCGGCCTACAATGAGCAGTTCTTC	CSGGLAAYNEQFF
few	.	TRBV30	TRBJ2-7	TGTGCCTGGAGTGTTTCGGCGTTCCTTTACGAGCAGTACTTC	CAWSVSAFLYEQYF
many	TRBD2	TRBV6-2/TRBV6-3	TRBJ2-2	TGTGCCAGCAGAGTGGGACTAGCAGACACCGGGGAGCTGTTTTTT	CASRVGLADTGELFF
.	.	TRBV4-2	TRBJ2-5	TGTGCCAGCAGCCAAGACCACCAAGAGACCCAGTACTTC	CASSQDHQETQYF
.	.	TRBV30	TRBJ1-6	TGTGCGGGCTCCAGCTCCTATAATTCACCCCTCCACTTT	CAGSSSYNSPLHF
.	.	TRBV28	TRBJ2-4	TGTGCCAGCAGTATTACAGGGAACAAAAACATTCAGTACTTC	CASSITGNKNIQYF
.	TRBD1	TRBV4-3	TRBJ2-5	TGCGCCAGCAGCGCCCGGGACAGTGGGGCAGAGACCCAGTACTTC	CASSARDSGAETQYF
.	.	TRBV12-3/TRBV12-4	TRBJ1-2	TGTGCCAGCAGCCCCGACGAGTATGGCTACACCTTC	CASSPDEYGYTF
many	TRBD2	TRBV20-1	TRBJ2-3	TGCAGTGCTAGTTCGACTAGCGGGAATACAGATACGCAGTATTTT	CSASSTSGNTDTQYF
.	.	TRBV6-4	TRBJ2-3	TGTGCCAGCGCAGTAGGGTTTGGAGATACGCAGTATTTT	CASAVGFGDTQYF
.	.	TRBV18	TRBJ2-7	TGTGCCAGCTCACTCCAGCCCCACCATGCCTACGAGCAGTACTTC	CASSLQPHHAYEQYF
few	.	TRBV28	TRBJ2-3	TGTGCCAGCATCCAGGTCGGTTCAGATACGCAGTATTTT	CASIQVGSDTQYF
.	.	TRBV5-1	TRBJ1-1	TGCGCCAGCAGCTTGGAGGGGTCTGGGGTGGCTGAAGCTTTCTTT	CASSLEGSGVAEAFF
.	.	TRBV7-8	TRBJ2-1	TGTGCCAGCAGAGAAGACATTTTCAATGAGCAGTTCTTC	CASREDIFNEQFF
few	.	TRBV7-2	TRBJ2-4	TGTGCCAGCAGCCTGGGACCTACTGGGAACATTCAGTACTTC	CASSLGPTGNIQYF
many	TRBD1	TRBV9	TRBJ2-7	TGTGCCAGCAGCCCCCGGACAGGTTACGAGCAGTACTTC	CASSPRTGYEQYF
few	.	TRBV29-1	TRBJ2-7	TGCAGCGTGCCCCCAGGCTACGAGCAGTACTTC	CSVPPGYEQYF
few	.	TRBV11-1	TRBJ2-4	TGTGCCAGCAGCCCTAGGACATCGCTAGCTCCACTTCTCAAAAACATTCAGTACTTC	CASSPRTSLAPLLKNIQYF
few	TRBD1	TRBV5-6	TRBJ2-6	TGTGCCAGCAGCGGGACAGGGGGACTCCGGATCTCTGGGGCCAACGTCCTGACTTTC	CASSGTGGLRISGANVLTF
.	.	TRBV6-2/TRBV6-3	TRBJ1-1	TGTGCCAGCAGTTACTCCCACAGGGAGGCTGAAGCTTTCTTT	CASSYSHREAEAFF
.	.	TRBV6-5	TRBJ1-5	TGTGCCAGCAGTTACGATCACCGCCCCGGGCAGCCCCAGCATTTT	CASSYDHRPGQPQHF
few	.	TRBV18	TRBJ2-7	TGTGCCAGCTCAATCGGTAACTCCTACGAGCAGTACTTC	CASSIGNSYEQYF
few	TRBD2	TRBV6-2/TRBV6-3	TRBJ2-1	TGTGCCAGCAGCGACGGACTAGCAGACTACAATGAGCAGTTCTTC	CASSDGLADYNEQFF
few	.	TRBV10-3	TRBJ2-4	TGTGCCGCCGGACCGGCTAAGGCCAAAAACATTCAGTACTTC	CAAGPAKAKNIQYF
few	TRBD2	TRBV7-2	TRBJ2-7	TGTGCCAGCACCGTCGGACTAGCGGGAGTCGAGCAGTACTTC	CASTVGLAGVEQYF
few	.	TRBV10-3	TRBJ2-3	TGTGCCATCAGTGAGGCACGAATAACCACAGATACGCAGTATTTT	CAISEARITTDTQYF
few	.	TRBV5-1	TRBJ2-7	TGCGCCAGCAGTGAGGGGTTTTTGAAGAGCTACGAGCAGTACTTC	CASSEGFLKSYEQYF
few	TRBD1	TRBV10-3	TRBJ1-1	TGTGCCATCAGTGACGGGGCAGGGGGCCTTATGAACACTGAAGCTTTCTTT	CAISDGAGGLMNTEAFF
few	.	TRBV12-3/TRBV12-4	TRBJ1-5	TGTGCCAGCAGTCCACAGTGGGGTCAGCCCCAGCATTTT	CASSPQWGQPQHF